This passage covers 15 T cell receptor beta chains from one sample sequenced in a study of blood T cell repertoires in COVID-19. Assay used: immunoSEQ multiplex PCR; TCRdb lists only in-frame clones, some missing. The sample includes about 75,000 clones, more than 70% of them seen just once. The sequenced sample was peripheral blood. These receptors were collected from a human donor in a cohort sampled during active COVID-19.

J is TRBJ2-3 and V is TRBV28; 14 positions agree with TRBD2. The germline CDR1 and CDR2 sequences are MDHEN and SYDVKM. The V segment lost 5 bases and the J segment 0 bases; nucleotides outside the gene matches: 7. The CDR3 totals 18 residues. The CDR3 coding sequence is TGTGCCAGCAGTCTGGGACTAGCGGGAGTGGCAAGCACAGATACGCAGTATTTT. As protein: CASSLGLAGVASTDTQYF.

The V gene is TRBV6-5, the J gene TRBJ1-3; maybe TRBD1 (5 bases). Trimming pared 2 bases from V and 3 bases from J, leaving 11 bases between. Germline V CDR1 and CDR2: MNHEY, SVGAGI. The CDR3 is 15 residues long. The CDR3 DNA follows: TGTGCCAGCAGTTACGGGGGGGTAGGTGGAAACACCATATATTTT. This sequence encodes CASSYGGVGGNTIYF.

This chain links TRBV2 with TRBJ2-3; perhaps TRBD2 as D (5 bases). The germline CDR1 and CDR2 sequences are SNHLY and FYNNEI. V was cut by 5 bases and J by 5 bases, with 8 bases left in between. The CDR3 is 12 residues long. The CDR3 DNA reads TGTGCCAGCAGTCCCGGGGTAGATACGCAGTATTTT. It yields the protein CASSPGVDTQYF.

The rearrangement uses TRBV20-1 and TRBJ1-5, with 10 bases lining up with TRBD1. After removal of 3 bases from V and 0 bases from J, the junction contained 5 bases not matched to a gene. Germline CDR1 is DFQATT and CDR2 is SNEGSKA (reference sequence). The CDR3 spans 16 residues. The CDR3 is CSASRGQGFSNQPQHF. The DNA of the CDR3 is TGCAGTGCTAGTAGGGGACAGGGGTTTAGCAATCAGCCCCAGCATTTT.

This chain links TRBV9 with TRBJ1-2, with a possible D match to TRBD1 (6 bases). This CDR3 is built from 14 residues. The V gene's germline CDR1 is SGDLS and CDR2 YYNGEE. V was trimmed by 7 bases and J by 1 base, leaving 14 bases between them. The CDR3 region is CASRRGAGNYGYTF. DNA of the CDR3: TGTGCCAGCCGTCGGGGGGCAGGTAACTATGGCTACACCTTC.

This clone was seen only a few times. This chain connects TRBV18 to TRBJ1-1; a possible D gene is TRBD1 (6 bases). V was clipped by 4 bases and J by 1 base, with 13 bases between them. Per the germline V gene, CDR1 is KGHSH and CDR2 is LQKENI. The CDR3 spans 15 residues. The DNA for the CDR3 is TGTGCCAGCTCACAATACAGGGACCAGAACACTGAAGCTTTCTTT. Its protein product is CASSQYRDQNTEAFF.

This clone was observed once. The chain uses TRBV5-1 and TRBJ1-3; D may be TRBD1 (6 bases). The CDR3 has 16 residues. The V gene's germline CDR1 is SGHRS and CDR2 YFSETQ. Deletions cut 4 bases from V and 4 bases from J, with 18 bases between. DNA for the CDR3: TGCGCCAGCAGCGGGCAAGGGGGATCGGGAGGAAACACCATATATTTT. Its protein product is CASSGQGGSGGNTIYF.

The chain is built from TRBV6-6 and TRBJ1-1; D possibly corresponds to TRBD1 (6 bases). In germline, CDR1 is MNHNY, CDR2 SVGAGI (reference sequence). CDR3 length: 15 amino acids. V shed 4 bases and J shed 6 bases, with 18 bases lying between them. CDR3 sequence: CASSSSPGVAAEAFF. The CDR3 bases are TGTGCCAGCAGTTCATCCCCAGGGGTCGCGGCTGAAGCTTTCTTT.

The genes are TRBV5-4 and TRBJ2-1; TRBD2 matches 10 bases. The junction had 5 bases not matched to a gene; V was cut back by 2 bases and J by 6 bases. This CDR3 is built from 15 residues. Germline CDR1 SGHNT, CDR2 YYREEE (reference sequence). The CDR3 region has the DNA TGTGCCAGCAGCTTACGGACTAGCGGTTCCAATGAGCAGTTCTTC. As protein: CASSLRTSGSNEQFF.

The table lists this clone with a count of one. The DNA of the CDR3 is TGTGCCAGCTCACGGGACAGGGAAAAACTGTTTTTT. Amino acid sequence: CASSRDREKLFF. J is TRBJ1-4 and V is TRBV18; 8 nucleotides match TRBD1. The CDR3 covers 12 residues. Germline V gene sequence: CDR1 KGHSH, CDR2 LQKENI. The J segment lost 8 bases and the V segment lost 4 bases, leaving 0 bases of the junction unmatched. Supplemented by reference TRBV18 and TRBJ1-4, the full variable domain reads NAGVMQNPRHLVRRRGQEARLRCSPMKGHSHVYWYRQLPEEGLKFMVYLQKENIIDESGMPKERFSAEFPKEGPSILRIQQVVRGDSAAYFCASSRDREKLFFGSGTQLSVL.

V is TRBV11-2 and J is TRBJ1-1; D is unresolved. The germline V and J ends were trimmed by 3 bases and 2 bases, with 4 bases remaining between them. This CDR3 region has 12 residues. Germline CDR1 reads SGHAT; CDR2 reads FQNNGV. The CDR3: CASSFLNTEAFF. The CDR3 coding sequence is TGTGCCAGCAGCTTTTTAAACACTGAAGCTTTCTTT.

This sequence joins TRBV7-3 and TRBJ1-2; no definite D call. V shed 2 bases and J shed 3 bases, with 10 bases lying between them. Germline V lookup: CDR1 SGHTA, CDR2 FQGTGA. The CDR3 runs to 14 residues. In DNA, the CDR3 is TGTGCCAGCAGCTTAGGCGGCTCAGACTATGGCTACACCTTC. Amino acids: CASSLGGSDYGYTF.

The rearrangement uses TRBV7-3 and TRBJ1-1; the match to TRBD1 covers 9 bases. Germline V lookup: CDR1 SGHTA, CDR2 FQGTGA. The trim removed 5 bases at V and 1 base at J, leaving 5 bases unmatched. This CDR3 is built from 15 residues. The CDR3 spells CASSLQTGGNTEAFF. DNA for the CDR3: TGTGCCAGCAGCCTACAGACAGGGGGGAACACTGAAGCTTTCTTT.

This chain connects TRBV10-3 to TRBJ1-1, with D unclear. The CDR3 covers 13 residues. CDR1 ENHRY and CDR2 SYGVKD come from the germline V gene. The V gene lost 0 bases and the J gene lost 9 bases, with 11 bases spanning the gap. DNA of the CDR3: TGTGCCATCAGTGAGTCCGGAGGCGCCCAAGCTTTCTTT. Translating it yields CAISESGGAQAFF.

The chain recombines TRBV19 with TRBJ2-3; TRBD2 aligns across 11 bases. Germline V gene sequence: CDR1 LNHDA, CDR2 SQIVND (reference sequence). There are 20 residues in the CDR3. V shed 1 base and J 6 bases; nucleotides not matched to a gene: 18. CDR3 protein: CASSIASPRRTSGRMDTQYF. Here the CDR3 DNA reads TGTGCCAGTAGTATAGCCTCCCCTCGCCGGACTAGCGGGCGAATGGATACGCAGTATTTT. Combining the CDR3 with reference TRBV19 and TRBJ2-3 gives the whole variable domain DGGITQSPKYLFRKEGQNVTLSCEQNLNHDAMYWYRQDPGQGLRLIYYSQIVNDFQKGDIAEGYSVSREKKESFPLTVTSAQKNPTAFYLCASSIASPRRTSGRMDTQYFGPGTRLTVL.